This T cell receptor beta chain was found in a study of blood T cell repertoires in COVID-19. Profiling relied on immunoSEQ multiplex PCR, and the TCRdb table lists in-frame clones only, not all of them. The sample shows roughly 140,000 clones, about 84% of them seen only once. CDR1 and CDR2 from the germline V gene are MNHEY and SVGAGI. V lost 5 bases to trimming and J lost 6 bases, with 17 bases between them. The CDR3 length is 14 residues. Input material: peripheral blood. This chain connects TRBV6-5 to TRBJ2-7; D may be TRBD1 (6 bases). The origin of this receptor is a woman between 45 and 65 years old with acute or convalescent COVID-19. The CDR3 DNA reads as TGTGCCAGCAGTCAACAGGGATCGGAGAGCGAGCAGTACTTC. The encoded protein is CASSQQGSESEQYF.